This T cell receptor (beta chain) derives from a study of identical twins. This clonotype was counted many times. The CDR3 contains 12 residues. V dropped 2 bases and J dropped 4 bases, with 5 bases sitting between them. TCRdb analysed the 5' RACE reads with MiXCR anew, one entry per CDR3 protein. The data show roughly 690,000 distinct CDR3 sequences, approximately 21% seen once. This sample also appeared in a second study, on T cells expressing NK-cell markers. As that report states: Sorted T-cell subsets CD3+CD56+NKG2C+, CD3+CD56+NKG2C- and CD3+CD56-NKG2C+ were TCR beta-sequenced.

Sequencing was carried out using PBMCs. The chain carries TRBV12-3 or TRBV12-4 and TRBJ1-1; no clear D. This TCR was sampled from a woman in her late teens or twenties in good health. The CDR3 nucleotides are TGTGCCAGCAGTTTAACGATCACTGAAGCTTTCTTT. Amino acids: CASSLTITEAFF.